This note documents a single T cell receptor beta chain sequence. Its antigen is still unknown. Researchers amplified the TCR beta CDR3 regions from RNA transcripts. First-round RT-PCR of the TCR CDR3 relied on the HTBI primer set. TCRdb independently ran MiXCR on the multiplex PCR reads; one entry per CDR3 protein. The sample contains 450,000 to 600,000 distinct CDR3 sequences, approximately 14% of which appear only once. The data were taken from a study of T cells in Graves' hyperthyroidism and ophthalmopathy. Study results and caveats: It was a median about 6.5 months before onset that the model predicted ophthalmopathy.

Those patients with uncontrolled infection, other autoimmune disease, pregnancy or lactation were excluded. V dropped 3 bases and J dropped 1 base, with 7 bases sitting between them. Germline CDR1 reads SGHAT; CDR2 reads FQNNGV. This CDR3 contains 15 residues. This chain connects TRBV11-2 to TRBJ2-6, with a possible D match to TRBD1 (6 bases). Specimen: blood. The TCR sequence derives from a woman in her thirties or forties with Graves' hyperthyroidism. This chain's CDR3 is CASSFGQSGANVLTF. CDR3 sequence (DNA): TGTGCCAGCAGCTTTGGACAGTCTGGGGCCAACGTCCTGACTTTC.